The next 24 T cell receptor beta chains were all read from a single sample in a study of blood T cell repertoires in COVID-19. Sequencing was performed with immunoSEQ multiplex PCR; in TCRdb, only in-frame clones are kept and a portion is missing. The sample comprises under 250,000 clones, around 90% of which are singletons, and 2.5% to 3.5% rests with the top ten. Sequenced sample: PBMCs or T cells enriched from blood (not recorded which). The receptors stem from a woman between 40 and 55 years old who had been exposed to COVID-19.

This chain uses TRBV7-2 with TRBJ2-1; TRBD2 agrees at 7 bases. J lost 4 bases, V lost 5 bases, and 8 bases had no gene match. The CDR3 runs 15 residues. Germline V gene lookup returns CDR1 SGHTA and CDR2 FQGNSA. This chain's CDR3 is CASSPEGTMYNEQFF. The CDR3 bases are TGTGCCAGCAGCCCGGAAGGGACTATGTACAATGAGCAGTTCTTC. The entire variable domain, with the rest obtained from reference TRBV7-2 and TRBJ2-1, is as follows: GAGVSQSPSNKVTEKGKDVELRCDPISGHTALYWYRQSLGQGLEFLIYFQGNSAPDKSGLPSDRFSAERTGGSVSTLTIQRTQQEDSAVYLCASSPEGTMYNEQFFGPGTRLTVL.

The chain has TRBV3-1 (or the pseudogene TRBV3-2) and TRBJ2-3; 10 bases match TRBD2. This CDR3 region has 16 residues. Looked up from germline, CDR1 is LGHDT and CDR2 is YNNKEL (reference sequence). Trimming removed 3 bases from V and 4 bases from J; junction bases left unmatched: 7. The CDR3 DNA reads TGTGCCAGCAGCCACCCATCAGCGGGGGGGTCAGATACGCAGTATTTT. Protein product: CASSHPSAGGSDTQYF.

The chain is built from TRBV7-2 and TRBJ1-2, with 10 bases matching TRBD1. Germline CDR1 and CDR2: SGHTA and FQGNSA. V lost 2 bases to trimming and J lost 8 bases; unmatched junction nucleotides: 14. CDR3 size: 17 residues. The CDR3 sequence: CASSLRGGTGDGRGYTF. CDR3 nucleotide sequence: TGTGCCAGCAGCTTACGAGGGGGGACAGGGGATGGTCGGGGCTACACCTTC.

The chain is built from TRBV3-1 (or the pseudogene TRBV3-2) and TRBJ2-7, with 8 bases identical to TRBD1. Germline-derived CDR1 and CDR2 are LGHDT and YNNKEL (reference sequence). V shed 4 bases and J 1 base; nucleotides not matched to a gene: 6. The CDR3 totals 15 residues. CDR3 in amino acids: CASSRTGGGSYEQYF. In DNA form, the CDR3 reads TGTGCCAGCAGCCGAACAGGGGGAGGATCCTACGAGCAGTACTTC.

This clone was seen only a few times. The V and J genes are TRBV27 and TRBJ2-7; D possibly corresponds to TRBD1 (6 bases). The CDR3 covers 13 residues. Trimming took 4 bases from V and 5 from J, leaving 12 bases between them. Looked up from germline, CDR1 is MNHEY and CDR2 is SMNVEV (reference sequence). CDR3 DNA sequence: TGTGCCAGCAGTTCGAGGGGGTTTGACGAGCAGTACTTC. Protein sequence: CASSSRGFDEQYF.

This chain uses TRBV7-3 with TRBJ2-1; TRBD2 matches at 15 bases. CDR3 length: 15 amino acids. The V gene's germline CDR1 is SGHTA and CDR2 FQGTGA. Trimming took 3 bases from V and 7 from J; bases not matched to a gene: 1. The CDR3 region has the DNA TGTGCCAGCAGCTTCGGACTAGCGGGGGGGAATGAGCAGTTCTTC. Residues: CASSFGLAGGNEQFF.

The V call is TRBV27, the J call TRBJ1-2; 7 bases align to TRBD1. The CDR3 spans 16 residues. Germline V lookup: CDR1 MNHEY, CDR2 SMNVEV (reference sequence). The junction had 15 bases not matched to a gene; V was cut back by 4 bases and J by 7 bases. The CDR3 coding sequence is TGTGCCAGCAGTTCCGGGACCACAGGGGCCATTGGTGGCTACACCTTC. Amino acid sequence: CASSSGTTGAIGGYTF.

V gene TRBV27 combines with J gene TRBJ1-2, with no clear D. The V end was cut by 8 bases, the J end by 4 bases, with 17 bases between. The length of the CDR3 is 14 residues. CDR1 MNHEY and CDR2 SMNVEV come from the germline V gene (reference sequence). In DNA form, the CDR3 reads TGTGCCAGCCCCGACCAGACCCGGGGCTATGGCTACACCTTC. As protein: CASPDQTRGYGYTF.

The chain joins TRBV19 to TRBJ1-6; 7 bases are a match to TRBD1. Germline-derived CDR1 and CDR2 are LNHDA and SQIVND (reference sequence). V was clipped by 7 bases and J by 7 bases; unmatched bases: 10. The CDR3 sequence is 15 residues long. The chain's CDR3 is CASTSGQTLNSPLHF. In DNA form, the CDR3 reads TGTGCCAGTACCTCGGGACAGACTTTAAATTCACCCCTCCACTTT.

J is TRBJ1-2 and V is TRBV9; TRBD1 matches 10 bases. V shed 3 bases and J 0 bases; nucleotides not matched to a gene: 14. The CDR3 is made up of 19 amino acids. The germline V gene encodes CDR1 SGDLS and CDR2 YYNGEE. The CDR3 coding sequence is TGTGCCAGCAGCGAGCCCGGACAGGGGGTCGTTGAACCTAACTATGGCTACACCTTC. It is translated as CASSEPGQGVVEPNYGYTF.

The chain employs TRBV28 and TRBJ1-1; D gene unclear. Germline CDR1 reads MDHEN; CDR2 reads SYDVKM. The V gene lost 11 bases and the J gene lost 1 base, with 11 bases spanning the gap. The CDR3 is made up of 12 amino acids. The CDR3 sequence is CAVRRGNTEAFF. The CDR3 region has the DNA TGTGCCGTCCGGCGGGGGAACACTGAAGCTTTCTTT.

V and J are TRBV28 and TRBJ2-7; TRBD2 agrees at 8 bases. Germline values: CDR1 MDHEN, CDR2 SYDVKM. V shed 6 bases, J shed 0 bases, and the junction held 4 bases outside the gene matches. This CDR3 is built from 14 residues. The CDR3, as DNA: TGTGCCAGCAGCCCGAGCGGGAGCTCCTACGAGCAGTACTTC. Translation: CASSPSGSSYEQYF. Drawing the rest from reference TRBV28 and TRBJ2-7, the complete variable domain is DVKVTQSSRYLVKRTGEKVFLECVQDMDHENMFWYRQDPGLGLRLIYFSYDVKMKEKGDIPEGYSVSREKKERFSLILESASTNQTSMYLCASSPSGSSYEQYFGPGTRLTVT.

This chain links TRBV11-2 with TRBJ2-7, with 9 bases lining up with TRBD1. The CDR3 contains 14 residues. The junction had 3 bases not matched to a gene; V was cut back by 4 bases and J by 2 bases. Germline V lookup: CDR1 SGHAT, CDR2 FQNNGV. CDR3 in DNA: TGTGCCAGCAGCTACGGGACAGGGCCCTACGAGCAGTACGTC. Translated, it gives CASSYGTGPYEQYV.

CDR3 bases: TGTGCCAGCAGCTCCAGAAATTCCGGGTACGAGCAGTACTTC. Protein sequence: CASSSRNSGYEQYF. The chain has TRBV7-9 and TRBJ2-7; D unclear. Germline CDR1 is SEHNR and CDR2 is FQNEAQ (reference sequence). Trimming cost V 4 bases and J 4 bases, with 14 bases left between them. The CDR3 has 14 residues.

This chain connects TRBV28 to TRBJ1-1; 8 bases are shared with TRBD1. Germline CDR1 MDHEN, CDR2 SYDVKM. The trim removed 6 bases at V and 5 bases at J, leaving 11 bases unmatched. The CDR3 is made up of 15 amino acids. CDR3 nucleotide sequence: TGTGCCAGCAGGTCAGGGGGCGCAGGTTTGACTGAAGCTTTCTTT. Amino acids: CASRSGGAGLTEAFF.

This rearrangement joins TRBV30 to TRBJ1-5; 7 bases line up with TRBD1. The CDR3 spans 12 residues. The ends lost 0 bases at V and 11 bases at J; junction bases unmatched: 4. Germline CDR1 and CDR2: GTSNPN and SVGIG (reference sequence). CDR3 bases: TGTGCCTGGAGTGTTACACAGGGGACCCAGCATTTT. It is translated as CAWSVTQGTQHF.

V is TRBV19 and J is TRBJ1-1; 8 positions match TRBD1. The junction had 13 bases not matched to a gene; V was cut back by 5 bases and J by 11 bases. The CDR3 covers 14 residues. The germline V gene has CDR1 LNHDA and CDR2 SQIVND (reference sequence). CDR3 sequence: CASSSPSRTGRAFF. The DNA of the CDR3 is TGTGCCAGTAGTTCGCCCTCTCGGACAGGGAGGGCTTTCTTT. The complete variable domain, with remaining parts taken from reference TRBV19 and TRBJ1-1, reads DGGITQSPKYLFRKEGQNVTLSCEQNLNHDAMYWYRQDPGQGLRLIYYSQIVNDFQKGDIAEGYSVSREKKESFPLTVTSAQKNPTAFYLCASSSPSRTGRAFFGQGTRLTVV.

This clone was recorded a few times. This chain joins TRBV27 and TRBJ1-3; D is undetermined. Trimming took 5 bases from V and 3 from J, leaving 17 bases between them. The CDR3 has 16 amino acids. Germline V gene data show CDR1 as MNHEY and CDR2 as SMNVEV (reference sequence). The DNA for the CDR3 is TGTGCCAGCAGTCCCCTGAGTACCGGTGTTGGAAACACCATATATTTT. It encodes CASSPLSTGVGNTIYF.

V gene TRBV11-1 combines with J gene TRBJ2-1; D is undetermined. V was shortened by 2 bases and J by 6 bases, with 5 bases between the two germline ends. The CDR3 extends over 12 amino acids. Germline lookup yields CDR1 SGHAT and CDR2 FQDESV (reference sequence). The CDR3 protein is CASSLPFNEQFF. The CDR3 DNA follows: TGTGCCAGCAGCTTACCCTTCAATGAGCAGTTCTTC. Full variable domain (rest looked up from reference TRBV11-1 and TRBJ2-1): EAEVAQSPRYKITEKSQAVAFWCDPISGHATLYWYRQILGQGPELLVQFQDESVVDDSQLPKDRFSAERLKGVDSTLKIQPAELGDSAMYLCASSLPFNEQFFGPGTRLTVL.

The chain uses TRBV10-1 and TRBJ2-7; D is unclear. Trimming removed 3 bases from V and 3 bases from J, with 3 bases in between. This CDR3 spans 11 amino acids. The germline CDR1 and CDR2 sequences are WNHNN and SYGVQD (reference sequence). The CDR3, as DNA: TGCGCCAGCAGTGACAGCTACGAGCAGTACGTC. Its protein is CASSDSYEQYV.

The chain joins TRBV11-2 to TRBJ1-2, with a weak D call TRBD1 (6 bases). The CDR3 extends over 14 amino acids. Germline-derived CDR1 and CDR2 are SGHAT and FQNNGV. The V end lost 5 bases, the J end lost 1 base, and 11 bases lay between the germline ends. CDR3 coding DNA: TGTGCCAGCAGCCGGGACACCGTTAACTATGGCTACACCTTC. Protein sequence: CASSRDTVNYGYTF.

The chain combines TRBV30 with TRBJ2-1, with a possible D match to TRBD2 (7 bases). Between the trimmed V and J ends, which lost 7 bases and 2 bases, there was a span of 18 bases. The CDR3 spans 15 residues. CDR1 is GTSNPN, CDR2 SVGIG, per germline (reference sequence). In DNA form, the CDR3 reads TGTGCCTTACAACGGGGGGCTGGTACCTACAATGAGCAGTTCTTC. As protein: CALQRGAGTYNEQFF.

This clone was seen only once. The chain employs TRBV28 and TRBJ1-1, with D maybe TRBD1 (6 bases). V was cut by 5 bases and J by 7 bases, with 8 bases left in between. Germline values: CDR1 MDHEN, CDR2 SYDVKM. The CDR3 totals 11 residues. The CDR3 DNA reads TGTGCCAGCAGTCTGGGACATGAAGCTTTCTTT. This encodes CASSLGHEAFF.

CDR3 in amino acids: CASSVTGTPYVFF. CDR3 nucleotides: TGTGCCAGCAGCGTCACCGGGACACCTTATGTTTTCTTT. The chain combines TRBV9 with TRBJ1-1; the D gene is possibly TRBD1 (6 bases). V dropped 2 bases and J dropped 13 bases, with 18 bases sitting between them. This CDR3 has 13 amino acids. Germline V gives CDR1 SGDLS, CDR2 YYNGEE.